The entry below describes one T cell receptor beta chain. TCRdb fed the 5' RACE reads into MiXCR, producing one record per CDR3 protein. The table includes over 120,000 distinct CDR3 sequences, roughly a fifth detected once. This CDR3 contains 15 residues. Germline CDR1 reads SGHRS; CDR2 reads YFSETQ. With 5 bases removed from V and 0 bases from J, the gap between germline ends came to 12 bases. The data belong to a study of T-cell memory formation after mild COVID-19. The rearrangement links TRBV5-1 to TRBJ2-1; D is unclear. The sample was PBMCs or a T cell subset sorted from them (not recorded which). This TCR derives from an adult woman who had mild COVID-19 (a few samples of this study predate the infection). Cell type and time point are not known. The CDR3 sequence is CASSSGYSSYNEQFF. The CDR3 DNA sequence: TGCGCCAGCAGTTCTGGGTATAGCTCCTACAATGAGCAGTTCTTC.